The sample holds a few counts of the clone carrying this T cell receptor (beta chain). The antigen remains unidentified. Mismatch with germline at one junction end may stem from a read error. MiXCR, run by TCRdb on the reads, gives a single entry per CDR3 protein. Counted here are about 830,000 distinct CDR3 sequences, approximately 30% occurring once; the ten biggest clones make up roughly 12%. Germline V gene lookup returns CDR1 SEHNR and CDR2 FQNEAQ (reference sequence). This CDR3 comprises 18 residues. The data stem from a study of T cell repertoires in cytomegalovirus infection. Sequences were derived from cultured CD8+ T cells from PBMCs, sampled from culture after CMV antigen stimulation. This sequence originates from a human donor in good health (CMV status not recorded). Some clones in this sample may be carry-over from other donors' samples. The chain has TRBV7-9 and TRBJ2-1; D not certain. CDR3 bases: TGTGCCAGCAGTTTAGAAGGAAGTGGCAGTCTAGGATACAATGAGCAGTTCTTC. Translation: CASSLEGSGSLGYNEQFF.